The 22 T cell receptor beta chains reported below all come from one sample, sequenced in a study of identical twins (TCRdb year 2016). Library generation was performed with 5' RACE. The instrument given in TCRdb is Illumina HiSeq 2000. The public reads were run again by TCRdb, first through fastp at Q25 and then through MiXCR, and only productive beta chains were kept. One record per CDR3 amino acid sequence lists the most common genes and DNA. Present in this sample are around 250,000 distinct CDR3 sequences, 10% to 15% of which were seen just once. The ten largest clonotypes hold roughly 4.2% of the sample. The same data also contributed to another study, on yellow fever vaccine responses in identical twins.

The sequenced sample was memory (CD45RO+) T cells sorted from blood. The cell subset or site label corresponds to: CD45RO+ enriched T cells. The source of these receptors is a woman between 18 and 30 years old in good health.

The genes are TRBV20-1 and TRBJ2-1; 11 bases map to TRBD2. The germline CDR1 and CDR2 sequences are DFQATT and SNEGSKA (reference sequence). V dropped 0 bases and J dropped 6; count of bases not matched to a gene: 4. The CDR3 covers 15 residues. The CDR3 region has the DNA TGCAGTGCTAGAGATCCTAGCGGGAGGTTCAATGAGCAGTTCTTC. It encodes CSARDPSGRFNEQFF.

This clonotype was detected a few times. The chain recombines TRBV7-6 with TRBJ2-7; D not certain. Germline CDR1 SGHVS, CDR2 FNYEAQ. With 2 bases removed from V and 2 bases from J, the gap between germline ends came to 7 bases. The CDR3 is 13 amino acids. CDR3 bases: TGTGCCAGCAGCTTATCTGGGGCCTACGAGCAGTACTTC. Residues: CASSLSGAYEQYF.

The rearrangement links TRBV4-1 to TRBJ2-1, with 8 bases aligning to TRBD2. V shed 0 bases and J 6 bases; nucleotides not matched to a gene: 10. Germline-derived CDR1 and CDR2 are MGHRA and YSYEKL. The length of the CDR3 is 17 residues. CDR3 nucleotides: TGCGCCAGCAGCCAAGATCTCAGCGGGAGCTCTCGCAATGAGCAGTTCTTC. Translated, it gives CASSQDLSGSSRNEQFF.

The chain combines TRBV10-2 with TRBJ2-7, with D perhaps matching TRBD2 (7 bases). Germline V lookup: CDR1 WSHSY, CDR2 SAAADI. Deletions cut 6 bases from V and 6 bases from J, with 12 bases between. The CDR3 runs to 12 residues. CDR3 amino acids: CASSGGRGEQYF. DNA of the CDR3: TGCGCCAGCAGCGGGGGGCGGGGCGAGCAGTACTTC.

The chain is built from TRBV29-1 and TRBJ2-7; 14 bases match TRBD2. After removal of 7 bases from V and 5 bases from J, the junction contained 4 bases not matched to a gene. Germline V gene data show CDR1 as SQVTM and CDR2 as ANQGSEA. There are 13 residues in the CDR3. The CDR3 reads CSGGLAGGNEQYF. The DNA for the CDR3 is TGCAGCGGCGGACTAGCGGGAGGCAACGAGCAGTACTTC.

The chain links TRBV20-1 to TRBJ2-7; D call uncertain. V lost 2 bases and J 2 bases, leaving 1 base between the germline ends. CDR1 is DFQATT, CDR2 SNEGSKA, per germline (reference sequence). The CDR3 consists of 10 residues. The chain's CDR3 is CSARPYEQYF. The CDR3 DNA follows: TGCAGTGCTAGACCCTACGAGCAGTACTTC.

Ten or more counts support this clonotype. The genes are TRBV29-1 and TRBJ2-1; 11 bases align to TRBD1. This CDR3 contains 15 residues. The J segment lost 7 bases and the V segment lost 3 bases, leaving 8 bases of the junction unmatched. CDR1 and CDR2 (germline): SQVTM, ANQGSEA. CDR3 sequence reads: CSVDNVGTGGNEQFF. CDR3 DNA: TGCAGCGTTGATAACGTTGGGACAGGGGGGAATGAGCAGTTCTTC.

Comments on this clonotype: Germline and junction disagree at one end, which may indicate a read error. The rearrangement joins TRBV5-6 to TRBJ2-5; possible D gene TRBD1, 5 bases. Germline assignment: CDR1 SGHDT and CDR2 YYEEEE. The CDR3 is 13 residues long. The DNA for the CDR3 is TGTACCAGCAGCTTGGACAAAAGCGAGACCCAGTACTTC. Translation: CTSSLDKSETQYF.

This clonotype has a handful of counts. V usage is TRBV7-9 and J usage is TRBJ2-7; D is tentatively TRBD1 or TRBD2 (5 bases each). V lost 3 bases and J 3 bases, leaving 15 bases between the germline ends. CDR1 is SEHNR and CDR2 is FQNEAQ in the germline V gene (reference sequence). The CDR3 loop spans 15 amino acids. The CDR3 loop reads CASSLSGTANYEQYF. The CDR3 nucleotides read TGTGCCAGCAGCTTGTCCGGGACGGCCAACTACGAGCAGTACTTC.

V is TRBV6-2 or TRBV6-3 and J is TRBJ2-5; D may be TRBD1 (5 bases). Looked up from germline, CDR1 is MNHEY and CDR2 is SVGEGT. The CDR3 spans 18 residues. Deletions cut 4 bases from V and 1 base from J, with 22 bases between. The CDR3 loop reads CASSLRQKPETSQETQYF. CDR3 in DNA: TGTGCCAGCAGTTTAAGACAGAAACCTGAGACGTCCCAAGAGACCCAGTACTTC.

This clonotype has a count of ten or more. The CDR3 reads CASRARLAGSTGELFF. The CDR3, as DNA: TGTGCCAGCAGAGCCCGACTAGCGGGATCCACCGGGGAGCTGTTTTTT. The V and J genes are TRBV6-2 or TRBV6-3 and TRBJ2-2, with 11 bases lining up with TRBD2. J gave up 4 bases and V 6 bases, and 7 bases lay outside the gene matches. The germline CDR1 and CDR2 sequences are MNHEY and SVGEGT. The CDR3 contains 16 residues.

V is TRBV6-1 and J is TRBJ2-1, with TRBD2 matching 8 bases. The trim removed 11 bases at V and 6 bases at J, leaving 12 bases unmatched. The CDR3 loop spans 14 amino acids. Germline V gene sequence: CDR1 MNHNS, CDR2 SASEGT. The CDR3 bases are TGTGCCGGGGGTAGCGGGACCTTCTTCAATGAGCAGTTCTTC. Translating gives CAGGSGTFFNEQFF.

This clonotype was observed a handful of times. This sequence joins TRBV11-2 and TRBJ2-5, with D perhaps assigned TRBD1 or TRBD2 (5 bases each). V lost 5 bases, J lost 1 base, and 11 bases lay in between. The CDR3 spans 14 residues. Germline V gives CDR1 SGHAT, CDR2 FQNNGV. The CDR3 protein is CASSPGTVQETQYF. CDR3 bases: TGTGCCAGCAGCCCGGGGACGGTCCAAGAGACCCAGTACTTC. The full variable domain, its missing parts supplied by reference TRBV11-2 and TRBJ2-5, is EAGVAQSPRYKIIEKRQSVAFWCNPISGHATLYWYQQILGQGPKLLIQFQNNGVVDDSQLPKDRFSAERLKGVDSTLKIQPAKLEDSAVYLCASSPGTVQETQYFGPGTRLLVL.

This clonotype was seen only a few times. This chain links TRBV6-5 with TRBJ2-1, with unresolved D. V lost 7 bases and J lost 7, with 8 bases in between. The CDR3 extends over 11 amino acids. Germline assignment: CDR1 MNHEY and CDR2 SVGAGI. Here the CDR3 reads CASILGNEQFF. The CDR3 DNA follows: TGTGCCAGCATCCTGGGGAATGAGCAGTTCTTC.

At least ten counts were recorded for this clonotype. The chain uses TRBV6-6 and TRBJ2-1; 11 nucleotides agree with TRBD2. Germline assignment: CDR1 MNHNY and CDR2 SVGAGI (reference sequence). This CDR3 contains 12 residues. V shed 10 bases, J shed 10 bases, and the junction held 6 bases outside the gene matches. The chain's CDR3 is CANSGGVGEQFF. The CDR3 bases are TGTGCCAATAGCGGGGGGGTGGGCGAGCAGTTCTTC.

This clonotype has more than one count but fewer than ten. The chain couples TRBV14 to TRBJ1-6, with D uncertain. Trimming removed 1 base from V and 6 bases from J, with 10 bases in between. The CDR3 consists of 15 residues. Germline V gene data show CDR1 as SGHDN and CDR2 as FVKESK. The CDR3 DNA sequence: TGTGCCAGCAGCCAAGCTAGGGTCGTTAATTCACCCCTCCACTTT. Translated, it gives CASSQARVVNSPLHF.

The table lists this clonotype with a few counts. The chain combines TRBV4-3 with TRBJ2-6; TRBD2 is a possible D gene (5 bases). V lost 0 bases and J 2 bases, leaving 8 bases between the germline ends. CDR3 size: 16 residues. The V gene's germline CDR1 is LGHNA and CDR2 YSLEER. Here the CDR3 reads CASSQDEGTGANVLTF. CDR3 nucleotide sequence: TGCGCCAGCAGCCAAGACGAGGGAACTGGGGCCAACGTCCTGACTTTC.

J is TRBJ2-5 and V is TRBV11-2, with TRBD2 identical over 12 bases. CDR1 and CDR2 (germline): SGHAT, FQNNGV. Germline trimming cut 0 bases from V and 2 bases from J; bases unmatched to any gene: 4. This CDR3 comprises 17 residues. The CDR3 nucleotides read TGTGCCAGCAGCTTAGACGCGCTAGCGGGGGGGCAAGAGACCCAGTACTTC. Translation gives CASSLDALAGGQETQYF.

The chain is built from TRBV7-2 and TRBJ1-2, with 8 nucleotides matching TRBD1. With 5 bases clipped from V and 2 bases from J, the junction kept 7 bases outside the gene matches. The germline gives CDR1 SGHTA, CDR2 FQGNSA. CDR3 size: 15 residues. The CDR3 coding sequence is TGTGCCAGCAGCCCATCAGGGGGCCAGAACTATGGCTACACCTTC. Protein: CASSPSGGQNYGYTF.

This chain joins TRBV9 and TRBJ2-1; D gene uncertain. Germline CDR1 SGDLS, CDR2 YYNGEE. The CDR3 extends over 12 amino acids. The V and J ends lost 0 bases and 10 bases respectively, with 8 bases between them. The CDR3 sequence is CASSVEGVEQFF. In nucleotides, the CDR3 is TGTGCCAGCAGCGTAGAAGGAGTGGAGCAGTTCTTC.

This clonotype appeared a few times. The chain combines TRBV11-1 with TRBJ2-2; D may be TRBD2 (6 bases). With 3 bases removed from V and 1 base from J, the gap between germline ends came to 9 bases. Germline V gene lookup returns CDR1 SGHAT and CDR2 FQDESV (reference sequence). This CDR3 has 15 amino acids. The CDR3 DNA reads TGTGCCAGCAGCTTGACTAGTGGGAACACCGGGGAGCTGTTTTTT. It translates to CASSLTSGNTGELFF.

This rearrangement joins TRBV28 to TRBJ2-7; weak D call: TRBD1 (6 bases). The CDR3 runs 16 residues. Trimming left V 4 bases short and J 2 bases short, with 18 bases between. Germline V CDR1 and CDR2: MDHEN, SYDVKM. The CDR3 DNA is TGTGCCAGCAGTTCCATAGTCCAGGGGTTGACCTACGAGCAGTACTTC. Amino acids: CASSSIVQGLTYEQYF.